The 17 T cell receptor beta chains in this list originate from one sample, sequenced in a study of cytomegalovirus exposure and HLA in healthy donors. 13 Jbeta primers and 60 Vbeta primers were used for the PCR. Here immunoSEQ multiplex PCR was the method, and the copy in TCRdb shows in-frame clones only, minus some. The profile shows under 150,000 clones, around 78% of them singletons. The sequencing input was PBMCs. All receptors derive from a middle-aged woman in good health and CMV-seronegative.

This chain uses TRBV10-1 with TRBJ2-7, with D perhaps matching TRBD1 (6 bases). Deletions cut 3 bases from V and 9 bases from J, with 12 bases between. This CDR3 is built from 12 residues. CDR1 and CDR2 (germline): WNHNN, SYGVQD (reference sequence). CDR3 loop: CASSDSGERQYF. The CDR3 DNA sequence: TGCGCCAGCAGTGACTCAGGGGAACGGCAGTACTTC.

The genes are TRBV5-5 and TRBJ2-7, with D possibly TRBD1 on 6 matching bases. CDR3 length: 17 amino acids. Germline assignment: CDR1 SGHKS and CDR2 YYEKEE (reference sequence). Trimming pared 0 bases from V and 0 bases from J, leaving 16 bases between. The CDR3 protein is CASSLADTGTSSYEQYF. The CDR3 DNA reads as TGTGCCAGCAGCTTGGCCGACACAGGGACCAGCTCCTACGAGCAGTACTTC.

The CDR3 spells CASSLGAGADTQYF. The DNA for the CDR3 is TGTGCCAGCAGCTTAGGGGCGGGAGCAGATACGCAGTATTTT. The chain carries TRBV11-2 and TRBJ2-3, with 7 bases matching TRBD2. From germline, CDR1 is SGHAT and CDR2 FQNNGV. CDR3 size: 14 residues. J lost 4 bases, V lost 1 base, and 2 bases had no gene match.

In its sample, this clone was seen once. This chain uses TRBV27 with TRBJ1-2, with D maybe TRBD1 (6 bases). This CDR3 contains 14 residues. Germline values: CDR1 MNHEY, CDR2 SMNVEV (reference sequence). Trimming stripped 5 bases from V and 6 bases from J, with 16 bases between. The chain's CDR3 is CASSIGQSRDGYTF. Written as DNA, the CDR3 is TGTGCCAGCAGTATTGGACAGTCGCGAGATGGCTACACCTTC.

V usage is TRBV28 and J usage is TRBJ2-1; 11 positions agree with TRBD2. The CDR3 covers 16 residues. With 4 bases clipped from V and 1 base from J, the junction kept 3 bases outside the gene matches. The germline V gene has CDR1 MDHEN and CDR2 SYDVKM. The CDR3, as DNA: TGTGCCAGCAGTTCTCTAGCGGGGGGTTCCTACAATGAGCAGTTCTTC. Encoded protein: CASSSLAGGSYNEQFF.

V is TRBV9 and J is TRBJ2-7; D not resolved. This CDR3 is built from 12 residues. Between the trimmed V and J ends, which lost 3 bases and 0 bases, there was a span of 4 bases. From germline, CDR1 is SGDLS and CDR2 YYNGEE. In DNA, the CDR3 is TGTGCCAGCAGCGCAGGCTCCTACGAGCAGTACTTC. Protein sequence: CASSAGSYEQYF.

This chain uses TRBV2 with TRBJ1-3; D unresolved. Germline lookup yields CDR1 SNHLY and CDR2 FYNNEI. The CDR3 has 14 amino acids. V was shortened by 8 bases and J by 7 bases, with 18 bases between the two germline ends. This CDR3 reads CASSQNILGNTIYF. For the CDR3, the DNA is TGTGCCAGCTCCCAAAACATACTAGGGAACACCATATATTTT.

This clone was found a few times. The chain carries TRBV6-4 and TRBJ1-2; 7 positions match TRBD1. The CDR3 runs to 15 residues. CDR1 and CDR2 (germline): MRHNA, SNTAGT. V was pared by 5 bases and J by 3 bases, with 9 bases of the junction left unmatched. In nucleotides, the CDR3 is TGTGCCAGCAGTCTTACAGGGGACGGAGACTATGGCTACACCTTC. Residues: CASSLTGDGDYGYTF.

This chain joins TRBV7-9 and TRBJ1-4, with 7 nucleotides matching TRBD1. Germline CDR1 reads SEHNR; CDR2 reads FQNEAQ (reference sequence). This CDR3 has 15 amino acids. Trimming took 4 bases from V and 4 from J; bases not matched to a gene: 6. The CDR3 DNA follows: TGTGCCAGCAGCTGGGGGACAGACGATAATGAAAAACTGTTTTTT. Protein sequence: CASSWGTDDNEKLFF.

J is TRBJ1-6 and V is TRBV27, with D unclear. The germline V gene encodes CDR1 MNHEY and CDR2 SMNVEV (reference sequence). The CDR3 consists of 12 residues. V lost 8 bases and J lost 6, with 8 bases in between. This CDR3 reads CASRLSNSPLHF. In DNA, the CDR3 is TGTGCCAGCCGCCTCAGTAATTCACCCCTCCACTTT.

This clone was seen only once. J is TRBJ1-5 and V is TRBV27; D not certain. Germline CDR1 is MNHEY and CDR2 is SMNVEV (reference sequence). V gave up 5 bases and J gave up 1 base, with 9 bases separating them. This CDR3 spans 14 amino acids. CDR3 region: CASSMGRSNQPQHF. CDR3 nucleotides: TGTGCCAGCAGTATGGGGAGAAGCAATCAGCCCCAGCATTTT.

This clone was detected only a few times. The chain couples TRBV7-2 to TRBJ2-3, with 10 bases matching TRBD2. The germline CDR1 and CDR2 sequences are SGHTA and FQGNSA. Trimming at V came to 9 bases and at J to 6 bases, leaving 12 bases not matched to a gene. The CDR3 is made up of 15 amino acids. In DNA, the CDR3 is TGTGCCAGTCCGGACAGCGGGGGGGCATGGGATACGCAGTATTTT. Protein sequence: CASPDSGGAWDTQYF.

This clone appeared once. One end of the junction varies from germline; a read error may be responsible. Within the sample, other DNA sequences also encode this same CDR3. The V and J genes are TRBV5-8 and TRBJ1-5; D ambiguous. Germline V lookup: CDR1 SGHTS, CDR2 YDEGEE. CDR3 length equals 13 residues. The CDR3 sequence: CASSFPRFQPQHF. DNA for the CDR3: TGCGCCAGCAGCTTTCCCAGGTTTCAGCCCCAGCATTTT.

The chain couples TRBV6-1 to TRBJ2-3; 10 nucleotides match TRBD1. V shed 7 bases and J 4 bases; nucleotides not matched to a gene: 8. The length of the CDR3 is 15 residues. Germline CDR1 MNHNS, CDR2 SASEGT. DNA for the CDR3: TGTGCCAGCACCACACCGGGACAGGGGTCAGATACGCAGTATTTT. Encoded protein: CASTTPGQGSDTQYF.

The table lists this clone with a few counts. The CDR3 DNA reads as TGTGCCAGCACCTCCAGCGGGAGTGCGTGGAATGAGCAGTTCTTC. It translates to CASTSSGSAWNEQFF. The V call is TRBV27, the J call TRBJ2-1; 8 nucleotides line up with TRBD2. The CDR3 is 15 amino acids. V shed 7 bases and J 7 bases; nucleotides not matched to a gene: 12. CDR1 and CDR2 (germline): MNHEY, SMNVEV (reference sequence).

This chain joins TRBV7-9 and TRBJ1-3, with TRBD1 as a possible D gene (5 bases). Germline-derived CDR1 and CDR2 are SEHNR and FQNEAQ (reference sequence). V was clipped by 4 bases and J by 0 bases, with 10 bases between them. This CDR3 spans 15 amino acids. The CDR3 sequence: CASSSQEISGNTIYF. CDR3 nucleotides: TGTGCCAGCAGCTCACAGGAAATCTCTGGAAACACCATATATTTT.

The rearrangement links TRBV7-8 to TRBJ2-3; 13 bases align to TRBD2. V lost 4 bases, J lost 2 bases, and 12 bases stayed unmatched. Germline V gene data show CDR1 as SGHVS and CDR2 as FQNEAQ. The CDR3 length is 19 residues. In nucleotides, the CDR3 is TGTGCCAGCAGCTGGAGTACTAGCGGGGGGGCTATTACCACAGATACGCAGTATTTT. Protein sequence: CASSWSTSGGAITTDTQYF.